This TCR beta chain was sequenced in a study of T cells in Graves' hyperthyroidism and ophthalmopathy. Study findings and constraints: The model's output predicted ophthalmopathy at a median of approximately 6.5 months prior to onset. Patients with ophthalmopathy were separated from those with stable hyperthyroidism by a 13 V-J model.

This clonotype was detected only a few times. The antigen is unknown. This CDR3 has 14 residues. CDR1 and CDR2 from the germline V gene are SGHAT and FQNNGV. Trimming removed 5 bases from V and 2 bases from J; junction bases left unmatched: 6. TCR beta CDR3 sequences were amplified from RNA transcripts. HTBI primers were used for first-round RT-PCR of the TCR CDR3. TCRdb re-analysed the multiplex PCR reads in MiXCR, keeping a single row per CDR3 protein. The sample has hundreds of thousands of distinct CDR3 sequences; roughly 16% are singletons. In the ophthalmopathy cohort, Clinical Activity Score was at least 3, NOSPECS grade at least 4, and duration under 3 months. Lactation, pregnancy, other autoimmune disease or uncontrolled infection led to exclusion of patients.

This receptor was identified in a woman aged 40 to 49 with Graves' ophthalmopathy. The sample consisted of blood. The gene calls are TRBV11-2 and TRBJ2-7; 7 bases are shared with TRBD1. The CDR3: CASSDRVLTYEQYF. CDR3 DNA: TGTGCCAGCAGCGACAGGGTTTTAACCTACGAGCAGTACTTC. Using reference TRBV11-2 and TRBJ2-7 for the parts outside the CDR3, the full variable domain is EAGVAQSPRYKIIEKRQSVAFWCNPISGHATLYWYQQILGQGPKLLIQFQNNGVVDDSQLPKDRFSAERLKGVDSTLKIQPAKLEDSAVYLCASSDRVLTYEQYFGPGTRLTVT.